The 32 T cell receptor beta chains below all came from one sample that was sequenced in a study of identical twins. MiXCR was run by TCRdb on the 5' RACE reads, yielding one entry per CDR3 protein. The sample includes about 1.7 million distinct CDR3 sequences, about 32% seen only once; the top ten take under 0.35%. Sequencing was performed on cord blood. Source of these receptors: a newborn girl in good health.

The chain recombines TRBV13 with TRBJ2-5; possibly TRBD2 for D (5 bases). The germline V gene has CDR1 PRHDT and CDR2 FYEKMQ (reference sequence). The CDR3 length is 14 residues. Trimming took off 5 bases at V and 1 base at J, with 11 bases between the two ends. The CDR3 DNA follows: TGTGCCAGCAGCCCCCGCGGGCGCCAAGAGACCCAGTACTTC. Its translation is CASSPRGRQETQYF.

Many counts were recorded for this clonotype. CDR3 DNA sequence: TGTGCCAGCAGCTTATTGAAAAAGCGGGGGCCCTACGAGCAGTACTTC. This codes for CASSLLKKRGPYEQYF. V gene TRBV11-2 combines with J gene TRBJ2-7, with 8 bases matching TRBD2. CDR1 SGHAT and CDR2 FQNNGV come from the germline V gene. J was trimmed by 2 bases and V by 2 bases; bases with no gene match: 8. The CDR3 contains 16 residues.

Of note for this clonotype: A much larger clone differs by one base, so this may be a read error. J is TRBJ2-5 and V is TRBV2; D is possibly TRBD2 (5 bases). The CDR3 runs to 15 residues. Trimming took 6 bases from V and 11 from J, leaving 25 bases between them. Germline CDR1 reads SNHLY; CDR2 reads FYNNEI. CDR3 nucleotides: TGTGCCAGCAGGTCGACTAACACCCGATCCAATGAGCAGTACTTC. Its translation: CASRSTNTRSNEQYF.

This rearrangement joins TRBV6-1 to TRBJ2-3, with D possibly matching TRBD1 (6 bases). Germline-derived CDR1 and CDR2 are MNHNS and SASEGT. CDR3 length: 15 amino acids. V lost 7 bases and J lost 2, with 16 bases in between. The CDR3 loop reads CASIPNHRVTDTQYF. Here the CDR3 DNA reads TGTGCCAGCATCCCCAACCACAGGGTCACAGATACGCAGTATTTT.

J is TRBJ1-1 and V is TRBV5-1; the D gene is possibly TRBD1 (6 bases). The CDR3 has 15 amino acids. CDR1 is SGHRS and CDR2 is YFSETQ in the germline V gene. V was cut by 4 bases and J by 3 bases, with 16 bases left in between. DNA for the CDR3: TGCGCCAGCAGCCTTTCCGGGACATACCACACTGAAGCTTTCTTT. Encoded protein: CASSLSGTYHTEAFF.

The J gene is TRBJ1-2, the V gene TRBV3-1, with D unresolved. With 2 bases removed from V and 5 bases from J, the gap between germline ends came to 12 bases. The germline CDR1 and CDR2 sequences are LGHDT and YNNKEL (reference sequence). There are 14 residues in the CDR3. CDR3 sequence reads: CASSQHDGEYGYTF. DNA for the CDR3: TGTGCCAGCAGCCAACATGACGGGGAGTATGGCTACACCTTC.

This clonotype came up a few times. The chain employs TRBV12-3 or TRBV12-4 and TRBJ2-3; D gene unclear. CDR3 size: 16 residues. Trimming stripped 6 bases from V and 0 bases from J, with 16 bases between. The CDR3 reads CASSRNPSMSTDTQYF. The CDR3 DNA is TGTGCCAGCAGCCGAAACCCCTCGATGAGCACAGATACGCAGTATTTT.

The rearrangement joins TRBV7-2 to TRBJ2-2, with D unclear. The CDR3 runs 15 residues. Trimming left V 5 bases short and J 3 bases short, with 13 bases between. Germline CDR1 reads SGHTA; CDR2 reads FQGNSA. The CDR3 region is CASSPTFWDTGELFF. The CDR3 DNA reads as TGTGCCAGCAGCCCAACATTTTGGGACACCGGGGAGCTGTTTTTT.

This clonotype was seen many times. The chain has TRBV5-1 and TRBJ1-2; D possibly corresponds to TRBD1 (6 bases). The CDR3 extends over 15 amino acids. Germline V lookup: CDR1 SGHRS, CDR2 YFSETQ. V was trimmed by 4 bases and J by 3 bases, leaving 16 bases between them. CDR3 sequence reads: CASSELQGSYYGYTF. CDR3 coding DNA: TGCGCCAGCAGCGAACTACAGGGAAGTTACTATGGCTACACCTTC.

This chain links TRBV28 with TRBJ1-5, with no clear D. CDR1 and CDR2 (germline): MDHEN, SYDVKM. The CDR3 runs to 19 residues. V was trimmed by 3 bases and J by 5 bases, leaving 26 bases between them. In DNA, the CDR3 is TGTGCCAGCAGTTTTTTGTATGGGCCTCGGCCCACCCTGTATCAGCCCCAGCATTTT. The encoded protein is CASSFLYGPRPTLYQPQHF.

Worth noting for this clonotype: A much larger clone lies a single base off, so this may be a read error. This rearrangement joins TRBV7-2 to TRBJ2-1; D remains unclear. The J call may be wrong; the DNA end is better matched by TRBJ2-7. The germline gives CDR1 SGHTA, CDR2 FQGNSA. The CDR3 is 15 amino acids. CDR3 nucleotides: TGTGCCAGCAGCTTATCTTTGGGGTCCTACAATGAGCAGTACTTC. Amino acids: CASSLSLGSYNEQYF.

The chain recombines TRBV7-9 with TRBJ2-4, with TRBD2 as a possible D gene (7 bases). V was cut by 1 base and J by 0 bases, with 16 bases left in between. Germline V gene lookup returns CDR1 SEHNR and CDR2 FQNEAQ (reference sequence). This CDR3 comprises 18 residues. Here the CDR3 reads CASSLEPAGARAKNIQYF. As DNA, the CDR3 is TGTGCCAGCAGCTTAGAGCCGGCGGGGGCGCGAGCCAAAAACATTCAGTACTTC.

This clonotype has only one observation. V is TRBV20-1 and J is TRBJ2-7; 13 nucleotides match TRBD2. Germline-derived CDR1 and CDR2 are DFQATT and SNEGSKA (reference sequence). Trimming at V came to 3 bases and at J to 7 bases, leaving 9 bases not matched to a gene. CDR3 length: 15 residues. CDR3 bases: TGCAGTGCTAGTCCGGGACTAGCGGGATTTTATGAGCAGTACTTC. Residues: CSASPGLAGFYEQYF.

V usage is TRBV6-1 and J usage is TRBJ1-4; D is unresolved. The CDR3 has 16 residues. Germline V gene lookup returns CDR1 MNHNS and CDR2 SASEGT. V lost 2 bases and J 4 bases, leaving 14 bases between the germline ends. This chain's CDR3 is CASSEIMGRINEKLFF. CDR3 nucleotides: TGTGCCAGCAGTGAAATAATGGGCAGGATTAATGAAAAACTGTTTTTT.

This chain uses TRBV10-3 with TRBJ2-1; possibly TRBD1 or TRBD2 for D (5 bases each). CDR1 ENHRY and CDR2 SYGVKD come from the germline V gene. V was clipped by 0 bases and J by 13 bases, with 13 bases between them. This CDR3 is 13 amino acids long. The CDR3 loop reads CAISESGTRDQFF. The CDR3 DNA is TGTGCCATCAGTGAGTCCGGGACCCGCGATCAGTTCTTC.

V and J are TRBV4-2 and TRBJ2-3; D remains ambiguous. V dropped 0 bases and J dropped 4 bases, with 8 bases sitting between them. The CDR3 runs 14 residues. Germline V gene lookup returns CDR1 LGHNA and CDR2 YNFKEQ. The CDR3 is CASSQDKRSDTQYF. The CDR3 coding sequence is TGTGCCAGCAGCCAAGATAAAAGGTCAGATACGCAGTATTTT.

As DNA, the CDR3 is TGCGCCAGCCAAGGGACTAGCTTCACAGATACGCAGTATTTT. Its protein is CASQGTSFTDTQYF. The chain combines TRBV5-1 with TRBJ2-3; TRBD2 aligns across 9 bases. V shed 7 bases, J shed 2 bases, and the junction held 5 bases outside the gene matches. CDR1 and CDR2 (germline): SGHRS, YFSETQ. The CDR3 has 14 amino acids.

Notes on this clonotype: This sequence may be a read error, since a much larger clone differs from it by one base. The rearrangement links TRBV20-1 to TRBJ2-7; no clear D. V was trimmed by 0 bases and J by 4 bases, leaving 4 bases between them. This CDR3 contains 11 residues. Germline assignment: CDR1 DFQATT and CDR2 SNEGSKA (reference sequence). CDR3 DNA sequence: TGCAGTGCTAGAGATGTGTACGAGCAGTACTTC. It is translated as CSARDVYEQYF.

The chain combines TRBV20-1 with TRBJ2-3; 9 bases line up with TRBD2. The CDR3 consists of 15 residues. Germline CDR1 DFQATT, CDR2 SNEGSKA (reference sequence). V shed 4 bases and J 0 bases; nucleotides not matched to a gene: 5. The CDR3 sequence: CSATEREASTDTQYF. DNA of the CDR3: TGCAGTGCTACGGAGCGGGAGGCCAGCACAGATACGCAGTATTTT.

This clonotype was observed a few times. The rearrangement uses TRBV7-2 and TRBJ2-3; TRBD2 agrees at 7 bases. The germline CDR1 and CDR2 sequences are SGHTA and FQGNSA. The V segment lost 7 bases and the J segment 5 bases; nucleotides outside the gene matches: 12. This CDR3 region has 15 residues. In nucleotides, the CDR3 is TGTGCCAGCACCTGGGAGGGTAGTTTCAGAGATACGCAGTATTTT. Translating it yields CASTWEGSFRDTQYF.

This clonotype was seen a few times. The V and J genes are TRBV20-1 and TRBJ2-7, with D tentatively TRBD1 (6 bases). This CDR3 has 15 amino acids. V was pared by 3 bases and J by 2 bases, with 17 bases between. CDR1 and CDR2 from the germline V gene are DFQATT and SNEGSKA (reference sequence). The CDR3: CSARVHRDTPYEQYF. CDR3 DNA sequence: TGCAGTGCTAGGGTTCACCGGGACACCCCCTACGAGCAGTACTTC.

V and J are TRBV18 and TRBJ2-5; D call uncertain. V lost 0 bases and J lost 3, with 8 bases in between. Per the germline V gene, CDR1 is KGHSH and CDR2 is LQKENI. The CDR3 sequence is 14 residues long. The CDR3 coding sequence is TGTGCCAGCTCACCACCGAGTAAAAAAGAGACCCAGTACTTC. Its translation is CASSPPSKKETQYF.

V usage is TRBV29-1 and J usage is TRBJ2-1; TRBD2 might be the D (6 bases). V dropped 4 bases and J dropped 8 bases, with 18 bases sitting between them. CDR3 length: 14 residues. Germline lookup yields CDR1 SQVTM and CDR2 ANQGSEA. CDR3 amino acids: CSVASGEASYEQFF. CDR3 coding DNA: TGCAGCGTTGCTTCTGGGGAGGCGAGCTATGAGCAGTTCTTC.

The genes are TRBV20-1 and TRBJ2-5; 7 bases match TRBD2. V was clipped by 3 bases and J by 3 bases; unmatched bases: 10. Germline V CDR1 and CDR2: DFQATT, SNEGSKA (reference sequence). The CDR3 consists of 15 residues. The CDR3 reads CSARPLLATKETQYF. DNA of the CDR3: TGCAGTGCTAGGCCTCTACTAGCGACCAAAGAGACCCAGTACTTC.

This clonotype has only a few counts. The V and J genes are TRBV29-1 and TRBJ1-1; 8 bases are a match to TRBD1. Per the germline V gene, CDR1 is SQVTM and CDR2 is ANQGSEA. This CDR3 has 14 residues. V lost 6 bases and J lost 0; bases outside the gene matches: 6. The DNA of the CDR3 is TGCAGCGTAGTACGGACAGGGATGAACACTGAAGCTTTCTTT. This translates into CSVVRTGMNTEAFF.

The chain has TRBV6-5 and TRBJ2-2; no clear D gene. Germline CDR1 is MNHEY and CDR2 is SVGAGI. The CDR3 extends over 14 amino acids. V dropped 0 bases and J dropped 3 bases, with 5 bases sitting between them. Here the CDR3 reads CASSYSPYTGELFF. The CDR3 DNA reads TGTGCCAGCAGTTACTCTCCATACACCGGGGAGCTGTTTTTT.

For the CDR3, the DNA is TGTGCCAGCAGTGAAGAGACTGTCAGGGGGCCACCCCTCCACTTT. Translating gives CASSEETVRGPPLHF. This chain links TRBV6-1 with TRBJ1-6; TRBD1 aligns across 8 bases. The germline CDR1 and CDR2 sequences are MNHNS and SASEGT. The CDR3 runs 15 residues. Trimming removed 1 base from V and 11 bases from J; junction bases left unmatched: 7.

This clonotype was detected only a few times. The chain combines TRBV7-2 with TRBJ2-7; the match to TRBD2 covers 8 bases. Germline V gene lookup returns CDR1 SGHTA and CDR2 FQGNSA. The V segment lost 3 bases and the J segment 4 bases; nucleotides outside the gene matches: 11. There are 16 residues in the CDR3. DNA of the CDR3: TGTGCCAGCAGCTTTTGGGCGGGGGGACGGTCGTACGAGCAGTACTTC. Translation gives CASSFWAGGRSYEQYF.

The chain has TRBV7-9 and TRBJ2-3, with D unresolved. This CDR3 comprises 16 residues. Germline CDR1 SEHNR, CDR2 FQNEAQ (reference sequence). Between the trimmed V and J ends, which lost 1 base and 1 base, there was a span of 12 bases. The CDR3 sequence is CASSLGGVLGTDTQYF. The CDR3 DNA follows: TGTGCCAGCAGCTTAGGTGGCGTACTGGGCACAGATACGCAGTATTTT.

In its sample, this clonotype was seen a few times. DNA for the CDR3: TGCGCCAGCGGGGCTAGCGCCTACAATGAGCAGTTCTTC. Translated, it gives CASGASAYNEQFF. This sequence joins TRBV4-1 and TRBJ2-1, with D perhaps TRBD2 (6 bases). Looked up from germline, CDR1 is MGHRA and CDR2 is YSYEKL. The CDR3 contains 13 residues. V dropped 8 bases and J dropped 2 bases, with 10 bases sitting between them.

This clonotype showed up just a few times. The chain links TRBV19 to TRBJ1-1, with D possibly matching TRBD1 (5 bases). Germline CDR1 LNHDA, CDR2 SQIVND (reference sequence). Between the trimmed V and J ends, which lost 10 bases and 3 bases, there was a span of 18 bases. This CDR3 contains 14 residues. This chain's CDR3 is CATQNRMGDTEAFF. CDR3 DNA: TGTGCCACCCAAAACCGGATGGGGGACACTGAAGCTTTCTTT.

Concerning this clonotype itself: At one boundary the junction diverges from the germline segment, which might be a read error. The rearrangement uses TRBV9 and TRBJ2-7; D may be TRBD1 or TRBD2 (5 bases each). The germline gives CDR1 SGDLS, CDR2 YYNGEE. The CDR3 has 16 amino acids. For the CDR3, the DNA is TGTGCCAGCAGCGTAGCATTGGGGGACGGTTCCTACGGGCAGTACTTC. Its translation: CASSVALGDGSYGQYF.